This TCR beta chain was sequenced in a study of blood T cells in healthy people across ages. Primed by a sample-barcoded 5' primer and a J-beta primer mix, a second PCR proceeded for roughly 7 to 11 cycles. One entry per CDR3 protein, called by TCRdb with MiXCR from the 5' RACE reads. The repertoire holds nearly 800,000 distinct CDR3 sequences, with roughly 25% as singletons. The germline V gene encodes CDR1 SNHLY and CDR2 FYNNEI. V lost 3 bases and J lost 10, with 13 bases in between. The CDR3 is 14 residues long. This clonotype was observed a handful of times. These data are also associated with another study on T cells of mothers and their children. In that study: Donors were three healthy Caucasian mothers and their six children.

Input material: blood. The J gene is TRBJ1-6, the V gene TRBV2, with D possibly being TRBD1 (6 bases). This receptor was obtained from a boy younger than 18 in good health. The CDR3 region has the DNA TGTGCCAGCAGTGAGGACAGTACTTTCTCACCCCTCCACTTT. Translated, it gives CASSEDSTFSPLHF.